Listed here is a single T cell receptor beta chain. As processed by the authors: It was from reference gene primer amplification that nucleated cell counts were estimated. Sequencing was performed with immunoSEQ multiplex PCR; in TCRdb, only in-frame clones are kept and a portion is missing. The V and J calls and the clone size are those of that table, but D and trimming were determined from the DNA. Among 150,000 to 250,000 clones listed, around 82% were seen once. The sample belongs to a study of blood T cell repertoires in COVID-19. Overall study context: COVID-19 samples, acute and convalescent, were from the United States, Italy and Spain.

The CDR3 is 12 residues long. V was trimmed by 6 bases and J by 11 bases, leaving 14 bases between them. Germline V gives CDR1 LNHDA, CDR2 SQIVND (reference sequence). This clonotype was sampled from a man in his forties who had recovered from COVID-19. The chain has TRBV19 and TRBJ1-5; TRBD1 might be the D (5 bases). Material: PBMCs or T cells enriched from blood (not recorded which). The CDR3 nucleotides are TGTGCCAGTAGCCCCGGACACTGGTCCCAGCATTTT. It encodes CASSPGHWSQHF.